The clone carrying this TCR beta chain was found a few times. Other DNA sequences within the sample encode an identical CDR3. The data were taken from a study of cytomegalovirus exposure and HLA in healthy donors. Vbeta (60) and Jbeta (13) primers were used in the PCR. Original data processing: As a later analysis found, there were tens of millions of unique TCR beta chains, of which roughly 11 million were shared. Libraries were prepared by immunoSEQ multiplex PCR; TCRdb keeps only in-frame clonotypes and omits some of them. V and J calls and clone size are given by that table; D and trimming were obtained from the DNA. The sample has some 130,000 clones, roughly 9.6% seen once. This CDR3 spans 16 amino acids. V lost 0 bases, J lost 8 bases, and 15 bases lay in between. Germline CDR1 and CDR2: SGHNT and YYREEE (reference sequence).

V is TRBV5-4 and J is TRBJ1-6, with D perhaps TRBD1 (6 bases). This receptor was obtained from a woman between 35 and 50 years old in good health and CMV-seropositive. The sample taken for sequencing was PBMCs. CDR3 sequence (DNA): TGTGCCAGCAGCTTGGGTTCAGGGGCCCTACATTCACCCCTCCACTTT. This gives the protein CASSLGSGALHSPLHF.